Below, 27 T cell receptor beta chains from the same sample are listed, as sequenced in a study of T cells in Graves' hyperthyroidism and ophthalmopathy. What was amplified from RNA transcripts were TCR beta CDR3 regions. TCR CDR3 regions were first amplified by RT-PCR with HTBI primers. In TCRdb, the multiplex PCR reads were re-called with MiXCR into one record per CDR3 protein. The sample consists of around 350,000 distinct CDR3 sequences, about 18% of them appearing once. The sequencing input was blood. Every receptor here comes from a woman in her late teens or twenties with Graves' hyperthyroidism.

Only a few counts were recorded for this clonotype. The chain combines TRBV4-1 with TRBJ1-6; D call uncertain. This CDR3 has 12 residues. The germline CDR1 and CDR2 sequences are MGHRA and YSYEKL. Between the trimmed V and J ends, which lost 8 bases and 7 bases, there was a span of 9 bases. The CDR3 DNA reads TGCGCCAGCGGTAGTCTGAATTCACCCCTCCACTTT. Its translation: CASGSLNSPLHF.

This clonotype was found a few times. Given a much more abundant clone one base away, this may be a read error. This chain links TRBV4-2 with TRBJ2-2; tentative D call: TRBD2 (6 bases). The V gene's germline CDR1 is LGHNA and CDR2 YNFKEQ. This CDR3 has 18 residues. The CDR3, as DNA: TGTGCCAGCAGCCATGGCGGCCGGGACTCCCAGAACACCGGGGAGCTGTGTTTT. Amino acids: CASSHGGRDSQNTGELCF.

In this sample, this clonotype turned up a few times. The chain joins TRBV5-8 to TRBJ2-5; D tentatively reads TRBD1 or TRBD2 (5 bases each). Germline loops: CDR1 SGHTS, CDR2 YDEGEE. Trimming stripped 3 bases from V and 2 bases from J, with 11 bases between. The CDR3 has 14 residues. The CDR3 here is CASSWGPQQETQYF. CDR3 bases: TGTGCCAGCAGCTGGGGACCGCAGCAAGAGACCCAGTACTTC.

V and J are TRBV20-1 and TRBJ2-5; no clear D gene. Germline CDR1 reads DFQATT; CDR2 reads SNEGSKA (reference sequence). This CDR3 comprises 14 residues. With 1 base removed from V and 3 bases from J, the gap between germline ends came to 12 bases. The CDR3 loop reads CSARGVVGKETQYF. In DNA, the CDR3 is TGCAGTGCTAGAGGGGTCGTGGGCAAAGAGACCCAGTACTTC.

This clonotype was observed at least ten times. This chain connects TRBV2 to TRBJ2-5; 11 positions agree with TRBD1. Germline V gene data show CDR1 as SNHLY and CDR2 as FYNNEI. This CDR3 is built from 14 residues. The junction had 2 bases not matched to a gene; V was cut back by 4 bases and J by 4 bases. The CDR3 loop reads CASSADRGRETQYF. The CDR3 region has the DNA TGTGCCAGCAGTGCGGACAGGGGGCGAGAGACCCAGTACTTC.

This clonotype was recorded a few times. V and J are TRBV10-1 and TRBJ2-5; D not certain. The CDR3 totals 16 residues. In germline, CDR1 is WNHNN, CDR2 SYGVQD (reference sequence). The V end lost 4 bases, the J end lost 3 bases, and 18 bases lay between the germline ends. CDR3 nucleotide sequence: TGCGCCAGCAGTGGCCCCCCCGTAACCCCCGAAGAGACCCAGTACTTC. As protein: CASSGPPVTPEETQYF.

Ten or more counts support this clonotype. V is TRBV3-1 and J is TRBJ1-1, with 8 bases that match TRBD1. Germline values: CDR1 LGHDT, CDR2 YNNKEL (reference sequence). V lost 3 bases to trimming and J lost 11 bases; unmatched junction nucleotides: 8. This CDR3 region has 13 residues. The CDR3 DNA follows: TGTGCCAGCAGCCATACCGGGACAGGTGAGGCTTTCTTT. The encoded protein is CASSHTGTGEAFF.

The chain carries TRBV14 and TRBJ1-4; the D gene is possibly TRBD1 (5 bases). V was cut by 1 base and J by 6 bases, with 15 bases left in between. The V gene's germline CDR1 is SGHDN and CDR2 FVKESK. This CDR3 region has 16 residues. For the CDR3, the DNA is TGTGCCAGCAGCCAAGTTCCCGGGGCAGGAGATGAAAAACTGTTTTTT. Translated: CASSQVPGAGDEKLFF.

This clonotype was counted many times. The chain links TRBV12-3 or TRBV12-4 to TRBJ2-5; D gene uncertain. The CDR3 sequence is 13 residues long. Trimming shortened V by 7 bases and J by 3 bases, and 12 bases separated the two germline ends. The CDR3 here is CASTLGRKETQYF. DNA for the CDR3: TGTGCCAGCACCTTGGGCAGGAAAGAGACCCAGTACTTC.

This clonotype was recorded many times. The chain has TRBV6-1 and TRBJ2-7, with 9 bases fitting TRBD1. The V and J ends lost 0 bases and 5 bases, in that order; junction bases with no gene match: 8. Germline V gives CDR1 MNHNS, CDR2 SASEGT. The CDR3 has 16 amino acids. Written as DNA, the CDR3 is TGTGCCAGCAGTGAAGCTCCGGGACAGGGTAGCCACGAGCAGTACTTC. This encodes CASSEAPGQGSHEQYF.

This sequence joins TRBV18 and TRBJ1-5, with TRBD1 identical over 12 bases. This CDR3 is 16 amino acids long. Germline loops: CDR1 KGHSH, CDR2 LQKENI. Unmatched junction bases numbered 6, after V lost 3 bases and J lost 6 bases. In DNA form, the CDR3 reads TGTGCCAGCTCACCCCTGGGACAGGGGGCGATTCAGCCCCAGCATTTT. Protein sequence: CASSPLGQGAIQPQHF.

The chain is built from TRBV9 and TRBJ2-2; TRBD1 aligns across 8 bases. The CDR3 runs to 15 residues. J was trimmed by 4 bases and V by 3 bases; bases with no gene match: 5. Germline assignment: CDR1 SGDLS and CDR2 YYNGEE. For the CDR3, the DNA is TGTGCCAGCAGCGCCTCCGGGACAGGCACCGGGGAGCTGTTTTTT. It codes for CASSASGTGTGELFF. Full variable domain (rest looked up from reference TRBV9 and TRBJ2-2): DSGVTQTPKHLITATGQRVTLRCSPRSGDLSVYWYQQSLDQGLQFLIQYYNGEERAKGNILERFSAQQFPDLHSELNLSSLELGDSALYFCASSASGTGTGELFFGEGSRLTVL.

DNA for the CDR3: TGTGCCAGCAGGGTAACTAGGACCCTAGTGGCCCAGTACTTC. Its protein product is CASRVTRTLVAQYF. The V and J genes are TRBV6-2 or TRBV6-3 and TRBJ2-5, with a weak D call TRBD2 (5 bases). The germline V and J ends were trimmed by 6 bases and 9 bases, with 20 bases remaining between them. Germline V gives CDR1 MNHEY, CDR2 SVGEGT. The CDR3 contains 14 residues.

This clonotype was counted at least ten times. One end of the junction varies from germline; a read error may be responsible. The chain couples TRBV10-3 to TRBJ1-5, with TRBD1 as a possible D gene (5 bases). CDR1 is ENHRY, CDR2 SYGVKD, per germline. The CDR3 runs to 16 residues. The DNA for the CDR3 is TGTGCCAACAGTCGCACCCCGGGGGGAAGCAATCAGCCCCAGCATTTT. It encodes CANSRTPGGSNQPQHF.

This clonotype was seen more than once but under ten times. The chain combines TRBV28 with TRBJ2-6; the match to TRBD2 covers 7 bases. The CDR3 length is 18 residues. The V and J ends lost 3 bases and 3 bases, in that order; junction bases with no gene match: 11. CDR1 and CDR2 from the germline V gene are MDHEN and SYDVKM. The CDR3 sequence is CASSFYGGNSVGANVLTF. Written as DNA, the CDR3 is TGTGCCAGCAGTTTTTACGGGGGGAACTCGGTTGGGGCCAACGTCCTGACTTTC. Full variable domain (missing parts from reference TRBV28 and TRBJ2-6): DVKVTQSSRYLVKRTGEKVFLECVQDMDHENMFWYRQDPGLGLRLIYFSYDVKMKEKGDIPEGYSVSREKKERFSLILESASTNQTSMYLCASSFYGGNSVGANVLTFGAGSRLTVL.

This clonotype was seen many times. The chain joins TRBV10-3 to TRBJ1-1, with D tentatively TRBD1 (6 bases). The germline V gene encodes CDR1 ENHRY and CDR2 SYGVKD. The ends were cut back, 7 bases at V and 6 bases at J, with 9 bases in the middle. The CDR3 sequence is 11 residues long. The CDR3 reads CAIKGGAEAFF. The CDR3 nucleotides are TGTGCCATCAAGGGGGGAGCTGAAGCTTTCTTT.

The chain joins TRBV11-2 to TRBJ1-5, with D perhaps matching TRBD1 (5 bases). V gave up 0 bases and J gave up 1 base, with 13 bases separating them. The CDR3 runs to 17 residues. Per the germline V gene, CDR1 is SGHAT and CDR2 is FQNNGV. CDR3 bases: TGTGCCAGCAGCTTAGAAGGGGCCCTGGGGAGCAATCAGCCCCAGCATTTT. Translation gives CASSLEGALGSNQPQHF.

The chain recombines TRBV2 with TRBJ1-5, with D unclear. V was cut by 8 bases and J by 7 bases, with 18 bases left in between. This CDR3 has 14 residues. CDR1 is SNHLY, CDR2 FYNNEI, per germline. CDR3 sequence reads: CASENSGRFQPQHF. The CDR3 DNA reads TGTGCCAGCGAAAACAGCGGGCGTTTCCAGCCCCAGCATTTT.

The sample holds many counts of this clonotype. DNA of the CDR3: TGTGCCAGCAGTTTAAGGACAGGTTCCACAGATACGCAGTATTTT. Encoded protein: CASSLRTGSTDTQYF. The J gene is TRBJ2-3, the V gene TRBV27; the match to TRBD1 covers 7 bases. V lost 2 bases to trimming and J lost 2 bases; unmatched junction nucleotides: 4. This CDR3 comprises 15 residues. The germline V gene encodes CDR1 MNHEY and CDR2 SMNVEV (reference sequence).

This clonotype was recorded many times. CDR3 in amino acids: CASSQGGNEAFF. CDR3 sequence (DNA): TGTGCCAGCAGCCAAGGTGGCAATGAAGCTTTCTTT. The chain couples TRBV3-1 to TRBJ1-1; D is uncertain. The ends were cut back, 1 base at V and 7 bases at J, with 7 bases in the middle. Germline V lookup: CDR1 LGHDT, CDR2 YNNKEL (reference sequence). CDR3 length: 12 amino acids.

Turning to this clonotype: An end of the junction differs from the germline gene, which may be a read error. The chain is built from TRBV12-3 or TRBV12-4 and TRBJ2-7; 7 nucleotides align to TRBD1. This CDR3 comprises 14 residues. CDR3 DNA: TGCGCCAGCAGTTCCACCGGGACAGATAACGAGCAGTACTTC. It is translated as CASSSTGTDNEQYF.

V gene TRBV6-1 combines with J gene TRBJ2-2, with 8 bases aligning to TRBD1. J lost 5 bases, V lost 1 base, and 6 bases had no gene match. In germline, CDR1 is MNHNS, CDR2 SASEGT. This CDR3 is 16 amino acids long. The CDR3 is CASSEEQGGDTGELFF. The CDR3 DNA is TGTGCCAGCAGTGAAGAACAGGGGGGTGATACCGGGGAGCTGTTTTTT.

This clonotype has a handful of counts. J is TRBJ2-7 and V is TRBV14, with D unresolved. Germline V gene sequence: CDR1 SGHDN, CDR2 FVKESK. This CDR3 has 12 amino acids. Trimming took 0 bases from V and 4 from J, leaving 4 bases between them. The CDR3 DNA reads TGTGCCAGCAGCCAAGAATCGTACGAGCAGTACTTC. Protein: CASSQESYEQYF.

This clonotype was seen more than once but under ten times. The chain joins TRBV11-3 to TRBJ1-2, with D maybe TRBD1 (5 bases). The CDR3 runs 15 residues. Trimming took 0 bases from V and 4 from J, leaving 12 bases between them. Germline V gene data show CDR1 as SGHNT and CDR2 as YENEEA. The CDR3 DNA follows: TGTGCCAGCAGCTTAGATCTTCGGGGGAGCTATGGCTACACCTTC. It encodes CASSLDLRGSYGYTF.

This clonotype was counted at least ten times. This chain connects TRBV2 to TRBJ2-7; D not certain. In germline, CDR1 is SNHLY, CDR2 FYNNEI. The CDR3 runs 14 residues. V was clipped by 6 bases and J by 0 bases, with 12 bases between them. The CDR3 protein is CASRGLTSSYEQYF. The CDR3 nucleotides read TGTGCCAGCAGAGGTCTTACAAGCTCCTACGAGCAGTACTTC.

CDR3 residues: CASSLAGPEVGELFF. CDR3 coding DNA: TGTGCCAGCAGTCTAGCGGGGCCCGAGGTCGGGGAGCTGTTTTTT. The genes are TRBV2 and TRBJ2-2; the match to TRBD2 covers 9 bases. Germline trimming cut 5 bases from V and 7 bases from J; bases unmatched to any gene: 8. This CDR3 is 15 amino acids long. Germline V gene sequence: CDR1 SNHLY, CDR2 FYNNEI.

This clonotype was counted ten times or more. The chain joins TRBV4-1 to TRBJ1-6; D gene uncertain. The germline V gene encodes CDR1 MGHRA and CDR2 YSYEKL. The CDR3 totals 15 residues. The V end was cut by 3 bases, the J end by 10 bases, with 16 bases between. The chain's CDR3 is CASSQPRAKGSPLHF. The CDR3, as DNA: TGCGCCAGCAGCCAGCCCCGGGCCAAAGGGTCACCCCTCCACTTT.